Sequencing of this T cell receptor beta chain was carried out in a study of molecular identifiers for immune sequencing clone quantification. TCRdb recomputed calls from the PCR reads with MiXCR, one row per CDR3 protein. This table has tens of thousands of distinct CDR3 sequences, approximately 17% appearing once. Study results and caveats: Highly expanded clone sizes could be underestimated by identical TCR molecules sharing a barcode. Reports indicate spiked Jurkat TCR RNA from one cell could be found among one million naive cells. More than 97% of effector molecules, versus under 1% of naive-cell molecules, belonged to clones above 20 RNA copies.

This clonotype was counted ten times or more. Antigen: not known. After removal of 2 bases from V and 5 bases from J, the junction contained 3 bases not matched to a gene. The germline gives CDR1 SNHLY, CDR2 FYNNEI. This CDR3 comprises 15 residues. When naive CD8 T cells were sorted, they were gated as CD8+CD4-CCR7+CD45RA+. The sequence derives from a human donor in good health. Some libraries in this study had Jurkat cell RNA spiked in. J is TRBJ2-2 and V is TRBV2; TRBD2 matches 9 bases. The source material was naive CD8+ T cells from blood, with Jurkat cell RNA spiked in. Subset in this sample: FACS-sorted CD8+CD4-CCR7+CD45RA+ naive T cells. CDR3 amino acids: CASSESLAGTGELFF. The CDR3 nucleotides read TGTGCCAGCAGTGAAAGTCTAGCGGGGACCGGGGAGCTGTTTTTT.